Detailed here is one T cell receptor (beta chain). Its antigen is unknown. Based on the germline V gene, the CDR1 and CDR2 sequences are SNHLY and FYNNEI. The CDR3 goes from the cysteine to the phenylalanine over 14 residues. The protein alone is recorded here. For sequencing, a NextSeq 550 was employed. The Human TCR Profiling Kit (MiLaboratory) was used to prepare UMI-labeled 5' RACE TRB cDNA libraries. cDNA synthesis used the entire amount of extracted RNA, and PCR amplification then used the entire amount of cDNA produced. Libraries were prepared in parallel using an identical number of PCR cycles. Regarding the original processing steps: With a requirement of at least two reads per UMI, MIGEC and MiXCR extracted about 50,000 +/- 10,000 unique UMI-labeled TRB cDNA molecules per library. An average of around 40,000 +/- 10,000 functional in-frame TRB CDR3 nucleotide clonotypes without stop codons was found per library. Diversity metrics, including normalized Shannon-Wiener and Chao1, were computed in VDJtools after downsampling to 5000 UMI-labeled TRB molecules per sample. VDJtools computed clonotype-size-weighted physicochemical properties of the central five CDR3 residues: interaction energy, strength, volume and Kidera factor 4. Reprocessed by TCRdb, the reads give a single entry per CDR3 protein sequence, without DNA. These V and J calls originate from TCRdb's pipeline instead of the authors' own analysis. The table for this sample shows 100,000 to 150,000 distinct CDR3 sequences. Under 0.5% of the sample belongs to the ten largest clones.

The entry originates in a study of CXCR3-negative and CXCR3-positive naive CD8 T cells (dated by TCRdb to the late 2010s). At the level of the whole study: About 135 million TRB reads were obtained in total, roughly 1.5 +/- 0.3 million reads per library. Diversity and physicochemical repertoire analyses were performed on about 12 donors pooled from two independent experiments. TRBV-TRBJ cluster analysis included naive subsets from a handful of donors and memory cells from 3 donors.

Summary of the overall study and its limitations: Repertoire diversity was comparably high in both naive subsets but much lower in memory CD8+ T cells. Compared with CXCR3-negative naive cells, CXCR3-positive naive cells had TRB CDR3s with higher hydrophobicity (lower Kidera factor 4), lower energy, and higher strength and volume indices. TRBV-TRBJ usage was similar between naive CXCR3-negative and CXCR3-positive cells from the same donor, while memory cells showed distinct patterns. Because surface CD5, which has been linked to self-reactivity in mice, was comparable between naive subsets, TCR interaction strength was also inferred from TRB CDR3 physicochemical properties. Because CXCR3 expression was partially decreased after cryopreservation, freshly isolated PBMCs were used for most assays.

Each CD8+ T cell subset was flow-sorted in triplicate, with roughly 310,000 cells per subset placed directly into RLT lysis buffer. Naive CD8+ T cells were defined stringently as CD45RO-CCR7+CD27+CD95- to exclude memory contaminants. Peripheral blood mononuclear cells were isolated from buffy coats by standard density gradient centrifugation. Naive CXCR3-negative and CXCR3-positive CD8+ T cells were flow-sorted on a FACSAria III. An RNeasy Mini Kit was used to extract total RNA from the sorted cells. The rearrangement combines TRBV2 with TRBJ2-1. What was sequenced was naive CXCR3- CD8+ T cells from blood. What the cell subset or site label conveys for this sample: CD45RO-CCR7+CD27+CD95- naive CD8+ T cells lacking CXCR3 (TNR3-). The source is a human donor in good health. Some clones in this sample may be carry-over from other donors' samples. The CDR3: CASSSSLSYNEQFF.